The 15 T cell receptor beta chains reported below all come from one sample, sequenced in a study of graft-versus-host responses after intestinal transplantation. Assay used: immunoSEQ multiplex PCR; TCRdb lists only in-frame clones, some missing. The sample lists approximately 16,000 clones, approximately 82% occurring once. Graft-derived tissue was subjected to processing to liberate intraepithelial and lamina propria lymphocytes. The sequencing here drew on ileum tissue, taken 17 days after transplant. These receptor sequences come from a human patient who received an intestinal transplant, so some T cells may come from the graft donor.

The chain is built from TRBV6-6 and TRBJ2-1; a possible D gene is TRBD2 (5 bases). With 6 bases removed from V and 8 bases from J, the gap between germline ends came to 11 bases. The CDR3 loop spans 12 amino acids. Germline V gives CDR1 MNHNY, CDR2 SVGAGI (reference sequence). The CDR3 DNA sequence: TGTGCCAGCAGGCAGGACTGGGATGAGCAGTTCTTC. It translates to CASRQDWDEQFF.

The chain carries TRBV28 and TRBJ1-1; TRBD1 is a possible D gene (5 bases). Trimming took off 3 bases at V and 1 base at J, with 12 bases between the two ends. Per germline, CDR1 MDHEN and CDR2 SYDVKM. The CDR3 extends over 15 amino acids. CDR3 sequence: CASSFPGRENTEAFF. The CDR3 DNA reads TGTGCCAGCAGTTTCCCCGGCAGGGAGAACACTGAAGCTTTCTTT.

The chain couples TRBV28 to TRBJ2-7; 8 positions match TRBD1. J lost 6 bases, V lost 4 bases, and 8 bases had no gene match. Germline V gene lookup returns CDR1 MDHEN and CDR2 SYDVKM. The CDR3 runs 14 residues. The CDR3 DNA reads as TGTGCCAGCAGTTCCAAGGACAGGGAATCCGAGCAGTACTTC. As protein: CASSSKDRESEQYF.

V usage is TRBV27 and J usage is TRBJ1-2, with D possibly matching TRBD1 (6 bases). V was pared by 3 bases and J by 5 bases, with 16 bases between. The germline V gene has CDR1 MNHEY and CDR2 SMNVEV (reference sequence). This CDR3 contains 15 residues. The CDR3, as DNA: TGTGCCAGCAGTTTCTTGGCAGGGGCCGGTTATGGCTACACCTTC. Translated: CASSFLAGAGYGYTF.

The genes are TRBV5-4 and TRBJ1-2; 10 bases agree with TRBD1. Trimming took 3 bases from V and 4 from J; bases not matched to a gene: 6. The CDR3 loop spans 15 amino acids. Germline CDR1 SGHNT, CDR2 YYREEE (reference sequence). CDR3 in amino acids: CASSSRDRGFYGYTF. The CDR3 DNA is TGTGCCAGCAGCTCGCGGGACAGGGGTTTCTATGGCTACACCTTC.

This clone was found a few times. The chain recombines TRBV9 with TRBJ2-5, with 7 bases identical to TRBD2. This CDR3 is 15 amino acids long. The germline V gene has CDR1 SGDLS and CDR2 YYNGEE. V lost 2 bases, J lost 1 base, and 5 bases stayed unmatched. CDR3 region: CASSVDLAVQETQYF. CDR3 in DNA: TGTGCCAGCAGCGTGGACCTAGCGGTCCAAGAGACCCAGTACTTC.

The chain uses TRBV7-6 and TRBJ2-3; D ambiguous. Trimming stripped 5 bases from V and 1 base from J, with 13 bases between. CDR3 length: 15 amino acids. Per the germline V gene, CDR1 is SGHVS and CDR2 is FNYEAQ. The CDR3 DNA sequence: TGTGCCAGCAGCCACGTTCCCCATTGCACAGATACGCAGTATTTT. As protein: CASSHVPHCTDTQYF.

The J gene is TRBJ2-3, the V gene TRBV7-3, with no clear D. The CDR3 runs to 14 residues. V lost 2 bases and J 1 base, leaving 7 bases between the germline ends. CDR1 and CDR2 from the germline V gene are SGHTA and FQGTGA. The CDR3 DNA reads as TGTGCCAGCAGCTTACACGGCCGCACAGATACGCAGTATTTT. Amino acid sequence: CASSLHGRTDTQYF.

This clone has only one observation. The rearrangement links TRBV7-3 to TRBJ2-3; no reliable D call. There are 12 residues in the CDR3. V shed 5 bases and J shed 1 base, with 4 bases lying between them. In germline, CDR1 is SGHTA, CDR2 FQGTGA. DNA of the CDR3: TGTGCCAGCAGCCCCCGCACAGATACGCAGTATTTT. The encoded protein is CASSPRTDTQYF.

By sample share, this clone is large. The chain combines TRBV4-1 with TRBJ2-3; no clear D gene. From germline, CDR1 is MGHRA and CDR2 YSYEKL. This CDR3 region has 17 residues. Trimming left V 0 bases short and J 0 bases short, with 13 bases between. CDR3 amino acids: CASSQENAGTSTDTQYF. The DNA for the CDR3 is TGCGCCAGCAGCCAAGAAAACGCCGGTACTAGCACAGATACGCAGTATTTT.

The chain uses TRBV6-4 and TRBJ2-1; TRBD2 matches 11 bases. Per germline, CDR1 MRHNA and CDR2 SNTAGT. Unmatched junction bases numbered 6, after V lost 3 bases and J lost 8 bases. The CDR3 sequence is 15 residues long. The CDR3 loop is CASSETSGSSDEQFF. The DNA for the CDR3 is TGTGCCAGCAGTGAAACTAGCGGGAGTAGCGATGAGCAGTTCTTC.

The V gene is TRBV5-1, the J gene TRBJ1-1; D not resolved. V lost 0 bases, J lost 1 base, and 4 bases lay in between. Germline V gene data show CDR1 as SGHRS and CDR2 as YFSETQ. The CDR3 is made up of 13 amino acids. The CDR3 is CASSLVPNTEAFF. The DNA of the CDR3 is TGCGCCAGCAGCTTGGTTCCGAACACTGAAGCTTTCTTT.

This clone was counted a few times. The gene calls are TRBV4-1 and TRBJ2-7; D call uncertain. The CDR3 is 14 residues long. Germline values: CDR1 MGHRA, CDR2 YSYEKL. The V end was cut by 0 bases, the J end by 4 bases, with 10 bases between. The CDR3 nucleotides read TGCGCCAGCAGCCAAGAACCCCCTTGGTACGAGCAGTACTTC. Residues: CASSQEPPWYEQYF.

The rearrangement uses TRBV4-1 and TRBJ1-2, with TRBD1 identical over 11 bases. From germline, CDR1 is MGHRA and CDR2 YSYEKL. V dropped 1 base and J dropped 2; count of bases not matched to a gene: 3. This CDR3 comprises 16 residues. The CDR3 DNA follows: TGCGCCAGCAGCCAAGTAGGGACAGGGGGGAACTATGGCTACACCTTC. Translation: CASSQVGTGGNYGYTF.

J is TRBJ2-3 and V is TRBV27; D perhaps matches TRBD2 (6 bases). This CDR3 is built from 15 residues. Deletions cut 3 bases from V and 0 bases from J, with 10 bases between. Germline V gene sequence: CDR1 MNHEY, CDR2 SMNVEV (reference sequence). The CDR3 protein is CASSFWTTSTDTQYF. CDR3 nucleotide sequence: TGTGCCAGCAGTTTCTGGACTACCAGCACAGATACGCAGTATTTT.